Listed here are 14 T cell receptor beta chains from one sample, sequenced in a study of prognosis after radiotherapy for stage I lung cancer. By two-round multiplex PCR, the TCR beta CDR3 was amplified from genomic DNA. For every TRBV and TRBJ gene, a specific primer was used in first-round PCR. In TCRdb, the multiplex PCR reads were re-called with MiXCR into one record per CDR3 protein. Of about 35,000 distinct CDR3 sequences listed, about 31% were seen once; the top ten hold about 25%. Sequencing was performed on PBMCs, taken before or after stereotactic body radiation therapy (not recorded which). These receptors all come from a donor aged 50 or older with non-small cell lung cancer.

This clonotype was seen only once. The V gene is TRBV30, the J gene TRBJ1-4; D not certain. From germline, CDR1 is GTSNPN and CDR2 SVGIG (reference sequence). CDR3 length equals 13 residues. Between the trimmed V and J ends, which lost 2 bases and 0 bases, there was a span of 4 bases. As DNA, the CDR3 is TGTGCCTGGAGTAGGGCAACTAATGAAAAACTGTTTTTT. As protein: CAWSRATNEKLFF.

This clonotype was recorded at least ten times. CDR3 amino acids: CASSPLRTGGTDTQYF. The DNA of the CDR3 is TGTGCCAGCAGCCCCCTCCGGACAGGGGGCACAGATACGCAGTATTTT. This chain uses TRBV7-2 with TRBJ2-3, with TRBD1 matching 9 bases. With 5 bases clipped from V and 1 base from J, the junction kept 7 bases outside the gene matches. Germline V lookup: CDR1 SGHTA, CDR2 FQGNSA. CDR3 size: 16 residues.

The chain joins TRBV20-1 to TRBJ2-2; 10 bases line up with TRBD1. The J segment lost 4 bases and the V segment lost 6 bases, leaving 11 bases of the junction unmatched. CDR1 is DFQATT, CDR2 SNEGSKA, per germline (reference sequence). The CDR3 has 16 residues. CDR3 sequence: CSAADRGVRSTGELFF. CDR3 DNA: TGCAGTGCGGCGGACAGGGGGGTTCGGAGCACCGGGGAGCTGTTTTTT.

This clonotype was recorded at least ten times. This chain connects TRBV2 to TRBJ1-4, with 9 bases matching TRBD1. The CDR3 runs 15 residues. The V gene end was trimmed by 5 bases and the J gene end by 5 bases; junction bases not matched to a gene: 6. Germline CDR1 is SNHLY and CDR2 is FYNNEI. CDR3 DNA: TGTGCCAGCAGTCCCCGGGACAGGGTAAATGAAAAACTGTTTTTT. Protein: CASSPRDRVNEKLFF.

In this sample, this clonotype turned up many times. The chain joins TRBV7-6 to TRBJ2-3, with D uncertain. The CDR3 has 13 residues. V lost 5 bases to trimming and J lost 6 bases, with 12 bases between them. CDR1 is SGHVS, CDR2 FNYEAQ, per germline. CDR3 sequence reads: CASSPPSADTQYF. The CDR3 coding sequence is TGTGCCAGCAGCCCACCCTCGGCGGATACGCAGTATTTT. The full variable domain, rest sourced from reference TRBV7-6 and TRBJ2-3, is GAGVSQSPRYKVTKRGQDVALRCDPISGHVSLYWYRQALGQGPEFLTYFNYEAQQDKSGLPNDRFSAERPEGSISTLTIQRTEQRDSAMYRCASSPPSADTQYFGPGTRLTVL.

This clonotype occurred many times. The chain joins TRBV11-3 to TRBJ2-3; 8 bases are shared with TRBD2. Germline CDR1 and CDR2: SGHNT and YENEEA. The CDR3 has 13 residues. J gave up 5 bases and V 7 bases, and 5 bases lay outside the gene matches. The CDR3 sequence: CASNPSGGDTQYF. For the CDR3, the DNA is TGTGCCAGCAACCCCAGCGGGGGAGATACGCAGTATTTT.

The CDR3 region is CASRRTGVDLHF. CDR3 nucleotides: TGTGCCAGCAGAAGGACAGGGGTGGACCTCCACTTT. J is TRBJ1-6 and V is TRBV6-2 or TRBV6-3; 9 bases are shared with TRBD1. The CDR3 has 12 residues. Germline-derived CDR1 and CDR2 are MNHEY and SVGEGT. The junction had 6 bases not matched to a gene; V was cut back by 6 bases and J by 15 bases.

This clonotype was seen repeatedly, ten times or more. This chain uses TRBV5-1 with TRBJ1-1, with TRBD1 matching over 7 bases. This CDR3 contains 15 residues. CDR1 and CDR2 from the germline V gene are SGHRS and YFSETQ. V lost 4 bases and J lost 7; bases outside the gene matches: 13. The CDR3 nucleotides read TGCGCCAGCAGCCGAGGCGGGACAGCCTCCTTTGAAGCTTTCTTT. Translated, it gives CASSRGGTASFEAFF.

This clonotype has at least ten counts. Its ends do not fully match the called genes, so a read error is possible. The rearrangement joins TRBV11-2 to TRBJ1-6; TRBD1 aligns across 7 bases. CDR3 size: 18 residues. Germline CDR1 reads SGHAT; CDR2 reads FQNNGV. This CDR3 reads CASSLDDRARTYNSPLHF. The DNA of the CDR3 is TGTGCCAGCAGCCTAGATGACAGGGCGAGGACCTATAATTCACCCCTCCACTTT.

Regarding this clonotype: This may stem from a read error, because a much larger clone lies one nucleotide away. No conserved phenylalanine or tryptophan is present at the end of the CDR3, so a read error is the likely explanation. V gene TRBV19 combines with J gene TRBJ1-5, with a tentative D call TRBD1 (5 bases). Trimming removed 1 base from V and 6 bases from J, with 7 bases in between. The CDR3 has 13 residues. Germline CDR1 reads LNHDA; CDR2 reads SQIVND (reference sequence). The CDR3 region has the DNA TGTGCCAGTAGTATAGGGACATTTCAGCCCCAGCATTCT. Its protein is CASSIGTFQPQHS.

This clonotype was picked up many times. This CDR3 is CASSLEGGVKGGYTF. For the CDR3, the DNA is TGTGCCAGCAGCTTGGAGGGTGGCGTGAAGGGGGGCTACACCTTC. V and J are TRBV5-4 and TRBJ1-2; a possible D gene is TRBD1 (5 bases). V dropped 0 bases and J dropped 8 bases, with 17 bases sitting between them. CDR3 length: 15 residues. The germline V gene has CDR1 SGHNT and CDR2 YYREEE (reference sequence).

This clonotype was counted ten times or more. The chain carries TRBV5-1 and TRBJ1-6, with D unresolved. Trimming shortened V by 4 bases and J by 9 bases, and 14 bases separated the two germline ends. In germline, CDR1 is SGHRS, CDR2 YFSETQ. CDR3 length: 14 amino acids. CDR3 coding DNA: TGCGCCAGCAGCCTAGAATGGACCGGTTCACCCCTCCACTTT. Its translation: CASSLEWTGSPLHF.

This clonotype was found a few times. The chain combines TRBV6-4 with TRBJ2-1; no definite D call. Germline V lookup: CDR1 MRHNA, CDR2 SNTAGT. Between the trimmed V and J ends, which lost 3 bases and 10 bases, there was a span of 13 bases. This CDR3 has 13 amino acids. CDR3: CASSELEYGEQFF. The CDR3 DNA is TGTGCCAGCAGTGAGCTGGAATACGGGGAGCAGTTCTTC.

This clonotype has a handful of counts. It differs at one base from a far larger clone, so likely a read error. This chain connects TRBV6-2 or TRBV6-3 to TRBJ1-1; D perhaps matches TRBD1 (6 bases). This CDR3 has 15 amino acids. Germline loops: CDR1 MNHEY, CDR2 SVGEGT. Trimming took 5 bases from V and 1 from J, leaving 14 bases between them. CDR3 sequence: CASSRSGHSNTEAFF. The DNA of the CDR3 is TGTGCCAGCAGTAGATCGGGACACTCGAACACTGAAGCTTTCTTT.